The following is a T cell receptor (beta chain) sequence with its context. The CDR3 loop spans 15 amino acids. Germline-derived CDR1 and CDR2 are MNHEY and SVGAGI. The V end lost 6 bases, the J end lost 2 bases, and 14 bases lay between the germline ends. RNA, at about 0.45 to 1 ug, was reverse transcribed with random hexamers. TCRdb reprocessed the immunoSEQ multiplex PCR reads with MiXCR, giving one entry per CDR3 protein. The table includes tens of thousands of distinct CDR3 sequences, around 96% detected once. The sample comes from a study of CD8 T cells in Susac syndrome. Negative isolation was applied to CD8+ and CD4+ T cells, and FACS enrichment was applied to TEMRA cells.

The source material was CD8+ T cells from PBMCs. The V and J genes are TRBV6-5 and TRBJ1-5, with D unresolved. This TCR was sampled from a human donor with Susac syndrome. In nucleotides, the CDR3 is TGTGCCAGCAGCCGAACCAGTCCTGGCAATCAGCCCCAGCATTTT. It encodes CASSRTSPGNQPQHF.